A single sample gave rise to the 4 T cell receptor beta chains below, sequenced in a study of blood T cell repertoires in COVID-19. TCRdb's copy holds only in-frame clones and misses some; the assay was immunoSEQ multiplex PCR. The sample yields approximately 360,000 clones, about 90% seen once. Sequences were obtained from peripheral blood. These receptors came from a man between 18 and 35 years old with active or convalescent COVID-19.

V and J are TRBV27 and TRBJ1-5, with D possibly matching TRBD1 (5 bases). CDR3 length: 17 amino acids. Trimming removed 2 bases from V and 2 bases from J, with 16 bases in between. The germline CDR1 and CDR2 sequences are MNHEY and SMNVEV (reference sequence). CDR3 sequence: CASSLGSGQGGNQPQHF. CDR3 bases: TGTGCCAGCAGTTTAGGTTCTGGGCAGGGTGGCAATCAGCCCCAGCATTTT.

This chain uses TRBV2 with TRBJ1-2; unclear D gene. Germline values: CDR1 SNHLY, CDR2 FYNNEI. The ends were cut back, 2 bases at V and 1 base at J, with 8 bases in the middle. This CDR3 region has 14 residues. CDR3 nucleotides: TGTGCCAGCAGTGAACAAGCCTATAACTATGGCTACACCTTC. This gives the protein CASSEQAYNYGYTF.

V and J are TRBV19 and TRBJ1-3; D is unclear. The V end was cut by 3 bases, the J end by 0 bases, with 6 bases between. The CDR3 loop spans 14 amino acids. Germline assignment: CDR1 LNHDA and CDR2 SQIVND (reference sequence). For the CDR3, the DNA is TGTGCCAGTAGTATGGGCAGCTCTGGAAACACCATATATTTT. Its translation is CASSMGSSGNTIYF.

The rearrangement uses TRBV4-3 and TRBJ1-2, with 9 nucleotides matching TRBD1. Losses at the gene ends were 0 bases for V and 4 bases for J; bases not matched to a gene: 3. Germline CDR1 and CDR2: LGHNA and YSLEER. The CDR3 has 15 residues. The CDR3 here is CASSQEETGGYGYTF. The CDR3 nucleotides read TGCGCCAGCAGCCAAGAGGAGACAGGGGGCTATGGCTACACCTTC.